This T cell receptor (beta chain) was recorded in a study of blood T cell repertoires in COVID-19. Trimming pared 3 bases from V and 0 bases from J, leaving 21 bases between. Germline V lookup: CDR1 MRHNA, CDR2 SNTAGT. The CDR3 length is 19 residues. As processed by the authors: Counts of nucleated cells, estimated from reference gene primer amplification, were obtained. The table came from immunoSEQ multiplex PCR; TCRdb's copy has only in-frame clones and leaves some out. V and J calls and clone size come straight from that table; D and trimming were deduced from the DNA. This table has 140,000 or so clones, around nine tenths appearing once.

The sample consisted of peripheral blood. The rearrangement uses TRBV6-4 and TRBJ1-3; no definite D call. This clonotype was sampled from a woman aged 50 to 65 with active or convalescent COVID-19. CDR3 protein: CASSDQPPQVGDSGNTIYF. The CDR3 region has the DNA TGTGCCAGCAGTGATCAGCCCCCTCAGGTGGGAGACTCTGGAAACACCATATATTTT.